One and the same sample provided the 14 T cell receptor beta chains below, sequenced in a study of cytomegalovirus exposure and HLA in healthy donors. Both 60 Vbeta primers and 13 Jbeta primers went into the PCR. The data were produced by immunoSEQ multiplex PCR, yet TCRdb's version contains in-frame clones alone and is incomplete. The sample carries more than 150,000 clones, 60% to 80% recorded once. Sequenced: PBMCs. These receptors came from a man aged 50-60 years in good health and CMV-seropositive.

The chain carries TRBV6-1 and TRBJ2-3; D is possibly TRBD1 (6 bases). The germline CDR1 and CDR2 sequences are MNHNS and SASEGT. The CDR3 totals 16 residues. Trimming cost V 0 bases and J 1 base, with 11 bases left between them. The CDR3 DNA reads TGTGCCAGCAGTGAAGCGGCAGGGGCTGGCACAGATACGCAGTATTTT. It specifies CASSEAAGAGTDTQYF.

This chain uses TRBV9 with TRBJ2-7; tentatively, D is TRBD1 (6 bases). The CDR3 sequence is 15 residues long. CDR1 is SGDLS, CDR2 YYNGEE, per germline. V was clipped by 2 bases and J by 5 bases, with 17 bases between them. The CDR3: CASSVSGVRTDEQYF. CDR3 bases: TGTGCCAGCAGCGTGTCAGGGGTGAGGACCGACGAGCAGTACTTC.

The J gene is TRBJ1-5, the V gene TRBV2; D remains ambiguous. Germline V gives CDR1 SNHLY, CDR2 FYNNEI. V lost 3 bases and J lost 7, with 13 bases in between. CDR3 length: 14 amino acids. The CDR3 DNA is TGTGCCAGCAGTGAGGCAGGTATGAACCAGCCCCAGCATTTT. Its protein is CASSEAGMNQPQHF.

The V call is TRBV7-9, the J call TRBJ1-3, with TRBD1 matching 9 bases. V dropped 2 bases and J dropped 2; count of bases not matched to a gene: 1. The CDR3 loop spans 15 amino acids. Germline-derived CDR1 and CDR2 are SEHNR and FQNEAQ (reference sequence). The CDR3: CASSLTGGTGNTIYF. The CDR3 bases are TGTGCCAGCAGCTTAACAGGGGGCACTGGAAACACCATATATTTT.

This chain joins TRBV6-5 and TRBJ1-3; D not certain. V was shortened by 4 bases and J by 2 bases, with 9 bases between the two germline ends. Germline V gives CDR1 MNHEY, CDR2 SVGAGI. The CDR3 spans 14 residues. The CDR3: CASSSRRAGNTIYF. The CDR3 bases are TGTGCCAGCAGTTCCCGCCGGGCTGGAAACACCATATATTTT.

The V and J genes are TRBV5-6 and TRBJ1-3; D possibly corresponds to TRBD1 (5 bases). The length of the CDR3 is 16 residues. Germline loops: CDR1 SGHDT, CDR2 YYEEEE. Between the trimmed V and J ends, which lost 0 bases and 2 bases, there was a span of 12 bases. In nucleotides, the CDR3 is TGTGCCAGCAGCTTGGTTAACAGGAGCCCTGGAAACACCATATATTTT. Residues: CASSLVNRSPGNTIYF.

The rearrangement joins TRBV29-1 to TRBJ1-4, with TRBD1 as a possible D gene (6 bases). V gave up 6 bases and J gave up 4 bases, with 15 bases separating them. This CDR3 comprises 14 residues. From germline, CDR1 is SQVTM and CDR2 ANQGSEA. In DNA, the CDR3 is TGCAGCGTGTTACCGGGACACTTTAATGAAAAACTGTTTTTT. Its protein product is CSVLPGHFNEKLFF.

CDR3 DNA: TGTGCCAGCAGCTTAGTTAGGGGATATGGCTACACCTTC. Protein sequence: CASSLVRGYGYTF. The chain is built from TRBV11-2 and TRBJ1-2, with a possible D match to TRBD1 (5 bases). CDR1 SGHAT and CDR2 FQNNGV come from the germline V gene. V was cut by 1 base and J by 5 bases, with 8 bases left in between. The CDR3 runs to 13 residues. Drawing the rest from reference TRBV11-2 and TRBJ1-2, the complete variable domain is EAGVAQSPRYKIIEKRQSVAFWCNPISGHATLYWYQQILGQGPKLLIQFQNNGVVDDSQLPKDRFSAERLKGVDSTLKIQPAKLEDSAVYLCASSLVRGYGYTFGSGTRLTVV.

This chain joins TRBV19 and TRBJ1-2, with 12 nucleotides matching TRBD1. The CDR3 extends over 16 amino acids. The J segment lost 5 bases and the V segment lost 9 bases, leaving 13 bases of the junction unmatched. Germline CDR1 LNHDA, CDR2 SQIVND (reference sequence). The CDR3 nucleotides read TGTGCCAGCCGTGACCCGGGACAGGGGGCCGGATATGGCTACACCTTC. This sequence encodes CASRDPGQGAGYGYTF.

The chain uses TRBV9 and TRBJ2-2; D is possibly TRBD2 (6 bases). The CDR3 sequence is 15 residues long. From germline, CDR1 is SGDLS and CDR2 YYNGEE. V was trimmed by 4 bases and J by 6 bases, leaving 16 bases between them. The CDR3 bases are TGTGCCAGCAGCCCCCTGATGTCGGGAGCCGGGGAGCTGTTTTTT. It is translated as CASSPLMSGAGELFF.

In its sample, this clone was seen many times. This chain links TRBV5-6 with TRBJ1-1; D is unclear. V lost 0 bases and J 5 bases, leaving 11 bases between the germline ends. The CDR3 runs to 14 residues. CDR1 is SGHDT, CDR2 YYEEEE, per germline. CDR3 nucleotide sequence: TGTGCCAGCAGCTTGGTAACAGAGCGGACTGAAGCTTTCTTT. Its translation: CASSLVTERTEAFF.

This chain connects TRBV6-6 to TRBJ1-5, with D unresolved. The CDR3 spans 12 residues. Per germline, CDR1 MNHNY and CDR2 SVGAGI (reference sequence). Trimming removed 5 bases at V and 5 bases at J, with 7 bases between. CDR3 DNA: TGTGCCAGCAGTCTTCCCTATCAGCCCCAGCATTTT. The encoded protein is CASSLPYQPQHF.

The genes are TRBV15 and TRBJ1-3, with a weak D call TRBD1 (6 bases). The length of the CDR3 is 16 residues. CDR1 and CDR2 from the germline V gene are LNHNV and YYDKDF (reference sequence). The V gene lost 0 bases and the J gene lost 3 bases, with 12 bases spanning the gap. CDR3 loop: CATSRDRGGGGNTIYF. The CDR3 nucleotides read TGTGCCACCAGCAGAGACAGGGGAGGGGGTGGAAACACCATATATTTT.

This rearrangement joins TRBV7-9 to TRBJ2-7; the D is unclear. Trimming stripped 4 bases from V and 3 bases from J, with 4 bases between. CDR1 is SEHNR, CDR2 FQNEAQ, per germline (reference sequence). The CDR3 is made up of 11 amino acids. The CDR3 DNA reads as TGTGCCAGCAGCTCCAACTACGAGCAGTACTTC. Protein sequence: CASSSNYEQYF.